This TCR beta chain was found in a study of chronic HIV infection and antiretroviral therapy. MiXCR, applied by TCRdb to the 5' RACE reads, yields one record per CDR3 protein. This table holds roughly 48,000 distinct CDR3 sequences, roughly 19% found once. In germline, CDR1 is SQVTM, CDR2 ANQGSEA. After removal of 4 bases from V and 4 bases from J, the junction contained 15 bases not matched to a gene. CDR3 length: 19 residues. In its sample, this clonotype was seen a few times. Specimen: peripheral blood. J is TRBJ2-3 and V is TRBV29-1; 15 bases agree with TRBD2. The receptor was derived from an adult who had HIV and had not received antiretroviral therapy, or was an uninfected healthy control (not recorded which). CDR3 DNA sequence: TGCAGCGTTGTTTTACGGACTAGCGGGAGGGCCAGGCAGGCAGATACGCAGTATTTT. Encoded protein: CSVVLRTSGRARQADTQYF.